This T cell receptor beta chain emerged from a study of beta chain features in type 1 diabetes. Worth noting for this clone: Its specificity is not known.

Findings and limits, study-wide: Type 1 diabetes patients had TCRB CDR3s that were shorter (moderately but significantly so) in all four CD4+ subsets.

CD4+ cells of the naive, central memory, regulatory and stem cell-like memory types were sorted via CD45RO/CCR7/CD25/CD127/CD95/CD27. This CDR3 spans 17 amino acids. The germline V and J ends were trimmed by 4 bases and 2 bases, with 18 bases remaining between them. Germline CDR1 reads MDHEN; CDR2 reads SYDVKM. What was sequenced were expressed TCRB transcripts, since all of the isolated RNA had been reverse transcribed. Sequencing was performed with immunoSEQ multiplex PCR; in TCRdb, only in-frame clones are kept and a portion is missing. The profile shows 300,000 or so clones, about a tenth of them singletons.

Sequenced: central memory CD4+ T cells from blood. The clonotype originates from a man aged 30-40 years with type 1 diabetes. The genes are TRBV28 and TRBJ1-5, with D unresolved. Here the CDR3 DNA reads TGTGCCAGCAGTTCCCTCCCTACAAAAACGGGCAATCAGCCCCAGCATTTT. This encodes CASSSLPTKTGNQPQHF.